The 4 T cell receptor beta chains below all came from one sample that was sequenced in a study of blood T cell repertoires in COVID-19. The protocol was immunoSEQ multiplex PCR, while the TCRdb copy is restricted to in-frame clones and leaves out a portion. Here the sample spans fewer than 80,000 clones, almost 90% being singletons. The sample taken for sequencing was peripheral blood. The receptors derive from a man aged 50 to 59 with acute or convalescent COVID-19.

The genes are TRBV4-1 and TRBJ1-4; the D gene is possibly TRBD1 (5 bases). Germline V gene lookup returns CDR1 MGHRA and CDR2 YSYEKL. This CDR3 has 18 amino acids. V lost 1 base, J lost 3 bases, and 18 bases lay in between. The DNA of the CDR3 is TGCGCCAGCAGCCAAGCGGGGGACCGATCGAGGCCTAATGAAAAACTGTTTTTT. Protein product: CASSQAGDRSRPNEKLFF.

V and J are TRBV12-5 and TRBJ2-1, with D maybe TRBD2 (7 bases). The CDR3 is 13 residues long. Germline V gene lookup returns CDR1 LGHNT and CDR2 FRNRAP. V was shortened by 4 bases and J by 10 bases, with 14 bases between the two germline ends. CDR3 nucleotides: TGTGCTAGTGGTTGGGGCGGGGGCTCGGAGCAGTTCTTC. It yields the protein CASGWGGGSEQFF.

The chain couples TRBV6-6 to TRBJ2-3, with 8 bases matching TRBD2. V lost 6 bases and J lost 0; bases outside the gene matches: 8. There are 16 residues in the CDR3. In germline, CDR1 is MNHNY, CDR2 SVGAGI (reference sequence). The CDR3 is CASSLISGTSTDTQYF. CDR3 nucleotides: TGTGCCAGCAGCCTAATTAGCGGGACTAGCACAGATACGCAGTATTTT.

This sequence joins TRBV7-8 and TRBJ2-7; 8 nucleotides match TRBD1. The germline CDR1 and CDR2 sequences are SGHVS and FQNEAQ. This CDR3 has 13 residues. Trimming took 5 bases from V and 7 from J; bases not matched to a gene: 7. The CDR3 DNA is TGTGCCAGCAGCACGGACAGGGAGTGGGAGCAGTACTTC. The encoded protein is CASSTDREWEQYF. The full variable domain, rest sourced from reference TRBV7-8 and TRBJ2-7, is GAGVSQSPRYKVAKRGQDVALRCDPISGHVSLFWYQQALGQGPEFLTYFQNEAQLDKSGLPSDRFFAERPEGSVSTLKIQRTQQEDSAVYLCASSTDREWEQYFGPGTRLTVT.